This entry lists 27 T cell receptor beta chains sequenced from one sample in a study of T cell responses to AZD1222 COVID-19 vaccine. TCRdb keeps only in-frame clones here, not all; method: immunoSEQ multiplex PCR. This sample yields more than 95,000 clones, of which about 89% are seen a single time; 3.3% belongs to the top ten. This specimen consisted of peripheral blood, obtained 28 days after the second dose of the MenACWY control vaccine. The receptors were gathered from an adult who received the MenACWY meningococcal vaccine as a control.

This sequence joins TRBV5-8 and TRBJ1-5; D might be TRBD1 (5 bases). V lost 0 bases, J lost 5 bases, and 21 bases lay in between. Germline-derived CDR1 and CDR2 are SGHTS and YDEGEE. CDR3 size: 18 residues. CDR3 DNA sequence: TGTGCCAGCAGCTTGGGTCGGGCAGGGACCCGAGGCTATCAGCCCCAGCATTTT. Protein: CASSLGRAGTRGYQPQHF. Looking up the rest from reference TRBV5-8 and TRBJ1-5 gives the full variable domain: EAGVTQSPTHLIKTRGQQATLRCSPISGHTSVYWYQQALGLGLQFLLWYDEGEERNRGNFPPRFSGRQFPNYSSELNVNALELEDSALYLCASSLGRAGTRGYQPQHFGDGTRLSIL.

The J gene is TRBJ2-1, the V gene TRBV7-2; D not resolved. Germline CDR1 is SGHTA and CDR2 is FQGNSA. Trimming took 1 base from V and 7 from J, leaving 8 bases between them. CDR3 length equals 13 residues. The CDR3 is CASSLVGWNEQFF. Written as DNA, the CDR3 is TGTGCCAGCAGCTTAGTGGGTTGGAATGAGCAGTTCTTC.

The rearrangement joins TRBV5-1 to TRBJ2-3; D is unresolved. The ends were cut back, 0 bases at V and 3 bases at J, with 5 bases in the middle. The CDR3 is made up of 13 amino acids. Germline CDR1 is SGHRS and CDR2 is YFSETQ. The CDR3 coding sequence is TGCGCCAGCAGCTTGGACAGTACAGATACGCAGTATTTT. Translated: CASSLDSTDTQYF.

V is TRBV9 and J is TRBJ1-3; D is undetermined. Germline CDR1 SGDLS, CDR2 YYNGEE. The CDR3 loop spans 14 amino acids. V was pared by 4 bases and J by 4 bases, with 12 bases between. CDR3 DNA: TGTGCCAGCAGCCCCCGACCACAGGGAAACACCATATATTTT. Translated: CASSPRPQGNTIYF.

This clone came up a few times. The chain carries TRBV5-4 and TRBJ2-2, with a tentative D call TRBD1 (7 bases). Between the trimmed V and J ends, which lost 2 bases and 3 bases, there was a span of 20 bases. Germline-derived CDR1 and CDR2 are SGHNT and YYREEE (reference sequence). The CDR3 runs 18 residues. The CDR3 DNA follows: TGTGCCAGCAGCTTCCGTAGGAGGGGGCTCGGGTACACCGGGGAGCTGTTTTTT. This sequence encodes CASSFRRRGLGYTGELFF.

Comment on this clone: The same CDR3 also results from other DNA sequences found in this sample. V usage is TRBV27 and J usage is TRBJ1-6; D is ambiguous. The CDR3 has 15 residues. Germline assignment: CDR1 MNHEY and CDR2 SMNVEV (reference sequence). The V end was cut by 0 bases, the J end by 7 bases, with 10 bases between. The chain's CDR3 is CASSLSNGRNSPLHF. DNA of the CDR3: TGTGCCAGCAGTTTATCGAACGGCAGGAATTCACCCCTCCACTTT.

This chain connects TRBV15 to TRBJ1-3; maybe TRBD1 (6 bases). CDR1 is LNHNV, CDR2 YYDKDF, per germline (reference sequence). The CDR3 is 14 residues long. Deletions cut 4 bases from V and 4 bases from J, with 11 bases between. The CDR3 region has the DNA TGTGCCACCAGCACGGGGGCAGGGGGAAACACCATATATTTT. It translates to CATSTGAGGNTIYF. Variable domain in full (rest from reference TRBV15 and TRBJ1-3): DAMVIQNPRYQVTQFGKPVTLSCSQTLNHNVMYWYQQKSSQAPKLLFHYYDKDFNNEADTPDNFQSRRPNTSFCFLDIRSPGLGDTAMYLCATSTGAGGNTIYFGEGSWLTVV.

This clone has more than one count but fewer than ten. V usage is TRBV11-2 and J usage is TRBJ1-2, with 9 nucleotides matching TRBD1. V lost 4 bases and J lost 2; bases outside the gene matches: 2. The length of the CDR3 is 14 residues. From germline, CDR1 is SGHAT and CDR2 FQNNGV. The DNA of the CDR3 is TGTGCCAGCAGCTCGGGACAGGGAAACTATGGCTACACCTTC. It translates to CASSSGQGNYGYTF.

In this sample, this clone turned up a few times. The chain combines TRBV19 with TRBJ1-4; 9 bases match TRBD1. The J segment lost 7 bases and the V segment lost 3 bases, leaving 9 bases of the junction unmatched. This CDR3 is 16 amino acids long. Looked up from germline, CDR1 is LNHDA and CDR2 is SQIVND (reference sequence). The CDR3 loop is CASSIGRQGVGEKLFF. The CDR3 nucleotides are TGTGCCAGTAGTATCGGCAGACAGGGGGTCGGTGAAAAACTGTTTTTT.

In the case of this clone: No conserved phenylalanine or tryptophan ends this CDR3, so it is likely a read error. No DNA is shown, since the ends of the CDR3 on it are uncertain; the CDR3 is the one TCRdb lists. The chain combines TRBV2 with TRBJ2-7; no check of the table's D call, TRBD2, against the DNA was made. The CDR3 contains 14 residues when both ends are counted. Germline-derived CDR1 and CDR2 are SNHLY and FYNNEI. The chain's CDR3 is CASNAALAGAGPRT.

The chain couples TRBV5-1 to TRBJ1-5, with TRBD1 matching over 11 bases. Germline V lookup: CDR1 SGHRS, CDR2 YFSETQ. The V and J ends lost 2 bases and 6 bases, in that order; junction bases with no gene match: 1. The CDR3 runs to 14 residues. For the CDR3, the DNA is TGCGCCAGCAGCTTTGGGACAGGGGGTCAGCCCCAGCATTTT. This sequence encodes CASSFGTGGQPQHF. The variable domain in full, with the rest retrieved from reference TRBV5-1 and TRBJ1-5, is KAGVTQTPRYLIKTRGQQVTLSCSPISGHRSVSWYQQTPGQGLQFLFEYFSETQRNKGNFPGRFSGRQFSNSRSEMNVSTLELGDSALYLCASSFGTGGQPQHFGDGTRLSIL.

The chain recombines TRBV2 with TRBJ1-2; no definite D call. There are 13 residues in the CDR3. Trimming removed 10 bases from V and 1 base from J, with 13 bases in between. Germline lookup yields CDR1 SNHLY and CDR2 FYNNEI. The CDR3 nucleotides read TGTGCCACCCAGGACGGATTTAACTATGGCTACACCTTC. It is translated as CATQDGFNYGYTF.

This clone appeared a single time. The chain recombines TRBV15 with TRBJ1-1; weak D call: TRBD1 (5 bases). The CDR3 extends over 15 amino acids. Trimming left V 2 bases short and J 0 bases short, with 10 bases between. Germline CDR1 LNHNV, CDR2 YYDKDF (reference sequence). The CDR3 sequence: CATSRSQGMNTEAFF. The CDR3 region has the DNA TGTGCCACCAGCAGATCGCAGGGAATGAACACTGAAGCTTTCTTT.

There are a few counts of this clone. This chain links TRBV4-1 with TRBJ1-2; weak D call: TRBD1 (6 bases). Per germline, CDR1 MGHRA and CDR2 YSYEKL. Trimming cost V 0 bases and J 5 bases, with 22 bases left between them. There are 18 residues in the CDR3. CDR3 amino acids: CASSQDLRGGRWRYGYTF. The CDR3 region has the DNA TGCGCCAGCAGCCAAGATCTGAGGGGGGGGCGATGGCGTTATGGCTACACCTTC.

Written as DNA, the CDR3 is TGTGCCAGCAGCTTAGAGAGGGGGCGAGGGACCGGGGAGCTGTTTTTT. It is translated as CASSLERGRGTGELFF. V and J are TRBV7-2 and TRBJ2-2; TRBD1 matches at 7 bases. The CDR3 sequence is 16 residues long. V lost 1 base, J lost 5 bases, and 7 bases stayed unmatched. Germline assignment: CDR1 SGHTA and CDR2 FQGNSA.

V is TRBV2 and J is TRBJ1-1; 8 bases fit TRBD1. Germline V gene sequence: CDR1 SNHLY, CDR2 FYNNEI. CDR3 length: 13 amino acids. Trimming cost V 6 bases and J 8 bases; bases outside gene matches: 8. The chain's CDR3 is CASSQGAYSEAFF. CDR3 sequence (DNA): TGTGCCAGCAGCCAGGGGGCCTACTCGGAAGCTTTCTTT.

The chain combines TRBV6-6 with TRBJ2-7; D is possibly TRBD1 or TRBD2 (5 bases each). Germline CDR1 is MNHNY and CDR2 is SVGAGI (reference sequence). The V gene lost 4 bases and the J gene lost 3 bases, with 13 bases spanning the gap. The CDR3 extends over 14 amino acids. CDR3 sequence reads: CASSSTGTHYEQYF. The CDR3 nucleotides are TGTGCCAGCAGTTCCACCGGGACCCACTACGAGCAGTACTTC.

The rearrangement joins TRBV24-1 to TRBJ2-3; the match to TRBD1 covers 7 bases. The trim removed 9 bases at V and 6 bases at J, leaving 8 bases unmatched. CDR1 KGHDR and CDR2 SFDVKD come from the germline V gene. The CDR3 has 13 amino acids. CDR3 nucleotide sequence: TGTGCCACCGAGGGGGCGGATTTGGATACGCAGTATTTT. As protein: CATEGADLDTQYF.

This clone has more than one count but fewer than ten. The V gene is TRBV24-1, the J gene TRBJ1-3, with 9 bases lining up with TRBD1. Germline V CDR1 and CDR2: KGHDR, SFDVKD. CDR3 length equals 20 residues. After removal of 3 bases from V and 0 bases from J, the junction contained 14 bases not matched to a gene. The CDR3 bases are TGTGCCACCAGTGATGCCCCCCGGGACAGGGAATTCCCCTCTGGAAACACCATATATTTT. Its protein product is CATSDAPRDREFPSGNTIYF.

The J gene is TRBJ1-2, the V gene TRBV19; no reliable D call. From germline, CDR1 is LNHDA and CDR2 SQIVND (reference sequence). The V end was cut by 3 bases, the J end by 2 bases, with 10 bases between. The CDR3 is 14 residues long. CDR3 loop: CASSIDGRNYGYTF. The CDR3, as DNA: TGTGCCAGTAGTATTGATGGGAGAAACTATGGCTACACCTTC. The full variable domain, its missing parts supplied by reference TRBV19 and TRBJ1-2, is DGGITQSPKYLFRKEGQNVTLSCEQNLNHDAMYWYRQDPGQGLRLIYYSQIVNDFQKGDIAEGYSVSREKKESFPLTVTSAQKNPTAFYLCASSIDGRNYGYTFGSGTRLTVV.

This chain links TRBV11-2 with TRBJ2-7; 7 bases are a match to TRBD1. The CDR3 contains 15 residues. CDR1 SGHAT and CDR2 FQNNGV come from the germline V gene. V shed 4 bases, J shed 12 bases, and the junction held 18 bases outside the gene matches. CDR3 in amino acids: CASSSLSGQRNRRYF. DNA of the CDR3: TGTGCCAGCAGCTCCCTATCGGGACAGCGAAATCGGAGGTACTTC.

V and J are TRBV16 and TRBJ1-5, with 7 bases lining up with TRBD1. V dropped 2 bases and J dropped 0; count of bases not matched to a gene: 4. CDR3 size: 16 residues. CDR1 and CDR2 from the germline V gene are KGHSY and FQNENV. For the CDR3, the DNA is TGTGCCAGCAGCCAAAGGGACAGATCTAGCAATCAGCCCCAGCATTTT. Its translation is CASSQRDRSSNQPQHF.

Only one count was recorded for this clone. V usage is TRBV29-1 and J usage is TRBJ2-7; 8 bases align to TRBD1. Germline values: CDR1 SQVTM, CDR2 ANQGSEA. This CDR3 has 16 amino acids. With V trimmed by 6 bases and J by 3 bases, 16 bases remained unmatched. The DNA for the CDR3 is TGCAGCGTGATCCGGATTAAGACAGGGGTCGGCTACGAGCAGTACTTC. Its translation is CSVIRIKTGVGYEQYF.

This chain joins TRBV28 and TRBJ1-4; 9 bases fit TRBD1. Trimming took 5 bases from V and 8 from J; bases not matched to a gene: 9. This CDR3 contains 15 residues. Per germline, CDR1 MDHEN and CDR2 SYDVKM. CDR3 coding DNA: TGTGCCAGCAGTCTCGGGACAGGGCTGAGGGAAAAACTGTTTTTT. It is translated as CASSLGTGLREKLFF.

This chain uses TRBV5-1 with TRBJ2-2; D is uncertain. Deletions cut 0 bases from V and 4 bases from J, with 10 bases between. Germline CDR1 and CDR2: SGHRS and YFSETQ. This CDR3 is built from 15 residues. In DNA, the CDR3 is TGCGCCAGCAGCTTGGGGGCGGTTGGCACCGGGGAGCTGTTTTTT. Its protein is CASSLGAVGTGELFF.

The chain joins TRBV13 to TRBJ2-3; D possibly matches TRBD1 or TRBD2 (5 bases each). The length of the CDR3 is 16 residues. Germline assignment: CDR1 PRHDT and CDR2 FYEKMQ (reference sequence). V lost 2 bases and J lost 6, with 18 bases in between. In nucleotides, the CDR3 is TGTGCCAGCAGCTTAAGGGGTACCGGGGTGGGGGATACGCAGTATTTT. Protein product: CASSLRGTGVGDTQYF.

The J gene is TRBJ1-4, the V gene TRBV5-5; no definite D call. This CDR3 is 13 amino acids long. CDR1 is SGHKS, CDR2 YYEKEE, per germline (reference sequence). V dropped 0 bases and J dropped 5 bases, with 5 bases sitting between them. The CDR3 nucleotides read TGTGCCAGCAGCTTGGCCCTGAATGAAAAACTGTTTTTT. Its protein is CASSLALNEKLFF.